One TCR beta chain is described in this entry. What it binds is unknown. These data originate in a study of glioma-infiltrating T cells. Study results and caveats: Very few CDR3 sequences were shared between tissue and blood.

Trimming removed 3 bases from V and 7 bases from J, with 7 bases in between. The length of the CDR3 is 12 residues. Germline-derived CDR1 and CDR2 are LNHDA and SQIVND (reference sequence). Amplification of TCR alpha and beta CDR3 regions from RNA used iRepertoire nested multiplex PCR. Tissue mRNA or PBMC total RNA, roughly 100-400 ng, went into one-step reverse transcription and amplification. TCRdb passed the multiplex PCR reads through MiXCR, listing each CDR3 protein once. The sample consists of approximately 190,000 distinct CDR3 sequences, roughly 32% of them appearing once. This sequence was found in a human donor with low-grade glioma or glioblastoma, undergoing nonglioma brain surgery, or in good health (not recorded which). Sequencing was performed on glioma tissue, nonneoplastic brain tissue, or PBMCs (not recorded which). This sequence joins TRBV19 and TRBJ2-1, with D hard to call. CDR3: CASSIVGNEQFF. The CDR3 DNA is TGTGCCAGTAGTATTGTAGGGAATGAGCAGTTCTTC.